This TCR beta chain was sequenced during a study of blood T cell repertoires in COVID-19. Study-wide context: Specimens from acute and convalescent COVID-19 originated in the United States, Italy and Spain. Sources were T cells, B-cell-depleted T cells, or PBMCs; the material itself was cDNA or gDNA.

The assay was immunoSEQ multiplex PCR, and TCRdb's table has in-frame clones only and misses some. The repertoire holds 25,000 to 30,000 clones, approximately 90% seen once, with about a sixth in the top ten. The CDR3 contains 14 residues. With 5 bases removed from V and 0 bases from J, the gap between germline ends came to 8 bases. CDR1 is WNHNN and CDR2 is SYGVQD in the germline V gene (reference sequence). Sequencing was carried out using peripheral blood. This TCR derives from a human donor in a cohort sampled during active COVID-19. The chain carries TRBV10-1 and TRBJ1-3, with D possibly TRBD1 on 5 matching bases. The CDR3 bases are TGCGCCAGCAGTCCGGACACCTCTGGAAACACCATATATTTT. This encodes CASSPDTSGNTIYF.